This TCR beta chain derives from a study of cytomegalovirus exposure and HLA in healthy donors. General study results and limits: Using a false discovery rate of 0.05, a later analysis showed that approximately 17,000 TCR beta sequences were associated with HLA alleles. Cytomegalovirus-associated status was assigned to about 150 TCR beta chains.

Unmatched junction bases numbered 3, after V lost 5 bases and J lost 6 bases. The CDR3 is 15 residues long. Per germline, CDR1 WNHNN and CDR2 SYGVQD (reference sequence). PCR used 60 Vbeta primers and 13 Jbeta primers. Clones were read by immunoSEQ multiplex PCR, and TCRdb kept only the in-frame ones, dropping some. Counted here are tens of thousands of clones, 72% occurring once; the ten biggest clones make up 9% to 9.5%. To note about this clone: Its antigen is still unknown.

The sample consisted of PBMCs. This chain uses TRBV10-1 with TRBJ2-2, with TRBD2 matching 13 bases. This sequence originates from a woman aged 50 to 60 in good health and CMV-seronegative. CDR3 coding DNA: TGCGCCAGCAGTCCGGGACTAGCGGGACCCGGGGAGCTGTTTTTT. Its protein product is CASSPGLAGPGELFF.